The rows below give T cell receptor beta chains drawn from one sample of a study of blood T cell repertoires in COVID-19. Sequenced by immunoSEQ multiplex PCR; TCRdb stores in-frame clones only, minus some. The sample has some 190,000 clones, 70% to 90% seen once. The sample comprised peripheral blood. The origin of the receptors is a woman in her thirties or forties who had recovered from COVID-19. The CDR3 runs from the conserved cysteine through the conserved F or W. The D gene is left open where the match is weak. Clone size appears in some rows only: once, few, many, or a class for an expanded clone.

CDR3 length,V gene,D gene,clone size,J gene,CDR3 DNA,CDR3 protein
19,TRBV14,TRBD2,NA,TRBJ2-5,TGTGCCAGCAGCCAAGATTACCCGGTAGCGGGAGGGGTTATAGAGACCCAGTACTTC,CASSQDYPVAGGVIETQYF
11,TRBV19,NA,NA,TRBJ1-2,TGTGCCAGTAGTATGGGCGAGAGCTACACCTTC,CASSMGESYTF
15,TRBV19,NA,NA,TRBJ2-5,TGTGCCAGTAGTATAGCTAGGTTTGGTATAGAGACCCAGTACTTC,CASSIARFGIETQYF
17,TRBV6-2/TRBV6-3,NA,NA,TRBJ2-7,TGTGCCAGCAGACCTAAGATCAGCGGGACATGGGGCTACGAGCAGTACTTC,CASRPKISGTWGYEQYF
12,TRBV19,NA,NA,TRBJ2-3,TGTGCCAGTAGTACCCTCACAGATACGCAGTATTTT,CASSTLTDTQYF
16,TRBV18,NA,NA,TRBJ2-5,TGTGCCAGCTCACCCCCTTCTAGCGAACCTTGGGGGACCCAGTACTTC,CASSPPSSEPWGTQYF
18,TRBV19,NA,NA,TRBJ1-5,TGTGCCAGTAGTATAGATCGGGTGTTACGACAGTTCAATCAGCCCCAGCATTTT,CASSIDRVLRQFNQPQHF
11,TRBV30,NA,NA,TRBJ2-7,TGTGCCTGGAGCCTAAGCTACGAGCAGTACTTC,CAWSLSYEQYF
15,TRBV7-8,TRBD2,NA,TRBJ2-5,TGTGCCAGCAGCCGGGGAACTAGCGGACAAGAGACCCAGTACTTC,CASSRGTSGQETQYF
16,TRBV27,TRBD1,NA,TRBJ2-4,TGTGCCAGCAGTTTAAGGATGGGACAGGGGGCGAACATTCAGTACTTC,CASSLRMGQGANIQYF
15,TRBV30,NA,NA,TRBJ2-7,TGTGCCTGGAGTATTCAAGGGGGGGGTTCCTACGAGCAGTACTTC,CAWSIQGGGSYEQYF
14,TRBV19,TRBD1,NA,TRBJ1-2,TGTGCCAGTAGTATCGGGACAGGGAACTATGGCTACACCTTC,CASSIGTGNYGYTF
15,TRBV7-6,NA,NA,TRBJ2-5,TGTGCCAGCAGCTTAGGTAGCAGGGCTCAAGAGACCCAGTACTTC,CASSLGSRAQETQYF
14,TRBV18,TRBD1,NA,TRBJ1-2,TGTGCCAGCTCACTACGGACAGGGATGTACGGCTACACCTTC,CASSLRTGMYGYTF
17,TRBV19,NA,NA,TRBJ1-2,TGTGCCAGTAGTAACCAAAACCCCGTCCAGACATATTATGGCTACACCTTC,CASSNQNPVQTYYGYTF
16,TRBV28,NA,NA,TRBJ2-5,TGTGCCAGCAGTTTATTGGGGGCCACACCCCAAGAGACCCAGTACTTC,CASSLLGATPQETQYF
19,TRBV4-2,TRBD2,once,TRBJ2-1,TGTGCCAGCAGCCAAGGGACTCGATTAGCGGGATTGTCCTACAATGAGCAGTTCTTC,CASSQGTRLAGLSYNEQFF
13,TRBV12-3/TRBV12-4,NA,once,TRBJ1-1,TGTGCCAGCAGTTTAAGTCAGGGCACTGAAGCTTTCTTT,CASSLSQGTEAFF
17,TRBV6-2/TRBV6-3,TRBD2,NA,TRBJ2-7,TGTGCCAGCAGTCGTTACACGGGAGGGAGGGCGGAATACGAGCAGTACTTC,CASSRYTGGRAEYEQYF
13,TRBV12-3/TRBV12-4,NA,NA,TRBJ2-4,TGTGCCAGCGAAGACAGTTCCAAAAACATTCAGTACTTC,CASEDSSKNIQYF
13,TRBV30,NA,NA,TRBJ2-1,TGTGCCTGTGGGGCTAGCTCCTACAATGAGCAGTTCTTC,CACGASSYNEQFF
13,TRBV11-3,NA,NA,TRBJ1-1,TGTGCCAGCAGCTTAGATTCTAACACTGAAGCTTTCTTT,CASSLDSNTEAFF
17,TRBV28,NA,NA,TRBJ2-7,TGTGCCAGCAGCAAAAACACCCCCGCAGGGTCCGCCTACGAGCAGTACTTC,CASSKNTPAGSAYEQYF
16,TRBV7-2,NA,NA,TRBJ1-1,TGTGCCAGCAGCACCGGGACTGACACAATGAACACTGAAGCTTTCTTT,CASSTGTDTMNTEAFF
13,TRBV11-2,NA,NA,TRBJ2-7,TGTGCCAGCAGCTTCGAGGGGGCCTACGAGCAGTACTTC,CASSFEGAYEQYF
15,TRBV20-1,NA,once,TRBJ2-4,TGCAGTGCTAGTAGCCTCTCTTTAGCCAAAAACATTCAGTACTTC,CSASSLSLAKNIQYF
15,TRBV20-1,TRBD1,NA,TRBJ2-7,TGCAGTGGTAGTAAGGGACAGGGCGCGAGGTACGAGCAGTACTTC,CSGSKGQGARYEQYF
15,TRBV28,TRBD1,NA,TRBJ1-5,TGTGCCAGCAAGCCGGACAGGGAGAACAATCAGCCCCAGCATTTT,CASKPDRENNQPQHF
15,TRBV5-4,NA,NA,TRBJ1-6,TGTGCCAGCAGCGCGGGACCACGGGAGAATTCACCCCTCCACTTT,CASSAGPRENSPLHF
14,TRBV6-5,NA,NA,TRBJ2-3,TGTGCCAGCAGTTTGGGCTCTTATTCAGATACGCAGTATTTT,CASSLGSYSDTQYF
15,TRBV9,TRBD1,NA,TRBJ1-2,TGTGCCAGCAGCGTGAAAGGACAGGGGAGCTATGGCTACACCTTC,CASSVKGQGSYGYTF
13,TRBV6-5,NA,NA,TRBJ1-4,TGTGCCGCTCATCTGGGGGGAAATGAAAAACTGTTTTTT,CAAHLGGNEKLFF
15,TRBV7-9,TRBD2,NA,TRBJ2-3,TGTGCCAGCAGCTTAACTAGCGGGTCCACAGATACGCAGTATTTT,CASSLTSGSTDTQYF
12,TRBV30,TRBD1,NA,TRBJ2-5,TGTGCCTGGGACAGGGGGGAAGAGACCCAGTACTTC,CAWDRGEETQYF
16,TRBV7-2,NA,NA,TRBJ1-3,TGTGCCAGCAGCTCACAGACCAGTCCCACTGGAAACACCATATATTTT,CASSSQTSPTGNTIYF
16,TRBV19,TRBD1,NA,TRBJ1-1,TGTGCCAGTAGCACGTCGACAGGGGATTTGGACACTGAAGCTTTCTTT,CASSTSTGDLDTEAFF
16,TRBV5-1,NA,few,TRBJ1-6,TGCGCCAGCGCCGAGGACAGCCACCTCTATAATTCACCCCTCCACTTT,CASAEDSHLYNSPLHF
17,TRBV3-1/TRBV3-2,TRBD1,NA,TRBJ2-5,TGTGCCAGCAGCCCTCGGGACAGGGTTGGGACTCAAGAGACCCAGTACTTC,CASSPRDRVGTQETQYF
17,TRBV18,NA,NA,TRBJ1-4,TGTGCCAGCTCACCATCCCTTTTTCTGGGCCATAATGAAAAACTGTTTTTT,CASSPSLFLGHNEKLFF
14,TRBV9,NA,NA,TRBJ2-5,TGTGCCAGCAGCGCCTCCTTGGAGGTTTGGACCCAGTACTTC,CASSASLEVWTQYF
13,TRBV9,NA,NA,TRBJ1-3,TGTGCCAGCCAGCAGGGGTGGGAAAACACCATATATTTT,CASQQGWENTIYF
21,TRBV27,TRBD2,NA,TRBJ2-1,TGTGCCAGCAGTTCAATCCGAGCCGGGGTTCGGGGGAGGGCCTCCTACAATGAGCAGTTCTTC,CASSSIRAGVRGRASYNEQFF
14,TRBV5-5,TRBD1,NA,TRBJ1-2,TGTGCCAGCAGCTTGGAGGGACAGGGTTTAGGCTACACCTTC,CASSLEGQGLGYTF
15,TRBV19,NA,few,TRBJ2-2,TGTGCCAGTAGTATAGATCGCAGTAACACCGGGGAGCTGTTTTTT,CASSIDRSNTGELFF
13,TRBV27,NA,once,TRBJ2-3,TGTGCCAGCAGTTTATTTCCCCCGGATACGCAGTATTTT,CASSLFPPDTQYF
14,TRBV29-1,TRBD1,NA,TRBJ1-3,TGCAGCGTCGCCGGGACAGAAGGTGGAAACACCATATATTTT,CSVAGTEGGNTIYF
14,TRBV6-5,TRBD2,NA,TRBJ2-1,TGTGCCAGCAAGCGGACTAGCGGGTACAATGAGCAGTTCTTC,CASKRTSGYNEQFF
16,TRBV18,TRBD2,NA,TRBJ2-1,TGTGCCAGCTCACCACCCGAGCGGGAGGGCCCAGGTGAGCAGTTCTTC,CASSPPEREGPGEQFF
14,TRBV19,NA,NA,TRBJ1-4,TGTGCCAGTATGCGGGTCAGTACCAATGAAAAACTGTTTTTT,CASMRVSTNEKLFF
16,TRBV30,TRBD1,once,TRBJ2-2,TGTGCCTGGAGGGCGCCCGACAGGGGTCCCGCCGGGGAGCTGTTTTTT,CAWRAPDRGPAGELFF
15,TRBV18,TRBD2,NA,TRBJ2-7,TGTGCCAGCTCACCAGGACTAGCGGGAGAGGCGGGGCAGTACTTC,CASSPGLAGEAGQYF
16,TRBV4-1,TRBD1,NA,TRBJ1-2,TGCGCCAGCAGCCAAGAAAACAGGGGGACCAACTATGGCTACACCTTC,CASSQENRGTNYGYTF
19,TRBV7-9,TRBD2,NA,TRBJ2-7,TGTGCCAGCACCCTTGGGTCCGGGATCGGGGCTGTAGCGGGAGGCGAGCAGTACTTC,CASTLGSGIGAVAGGEQYF
14,TRBV6-5,NA,once,TRBJ1-1,TGTGCCAGCAGTACTACGGACAGGAACACTGAAGCTTTCTTT,CASSTTDRNTEAFF
17,TRBV4-3,NA,NA,TRBJ2-3,TGCGCCAGCAGCCAAGAGTTACAGCAGATAAACACAGATACGCAGTATTTT,CASSQELQQINTDTQYF